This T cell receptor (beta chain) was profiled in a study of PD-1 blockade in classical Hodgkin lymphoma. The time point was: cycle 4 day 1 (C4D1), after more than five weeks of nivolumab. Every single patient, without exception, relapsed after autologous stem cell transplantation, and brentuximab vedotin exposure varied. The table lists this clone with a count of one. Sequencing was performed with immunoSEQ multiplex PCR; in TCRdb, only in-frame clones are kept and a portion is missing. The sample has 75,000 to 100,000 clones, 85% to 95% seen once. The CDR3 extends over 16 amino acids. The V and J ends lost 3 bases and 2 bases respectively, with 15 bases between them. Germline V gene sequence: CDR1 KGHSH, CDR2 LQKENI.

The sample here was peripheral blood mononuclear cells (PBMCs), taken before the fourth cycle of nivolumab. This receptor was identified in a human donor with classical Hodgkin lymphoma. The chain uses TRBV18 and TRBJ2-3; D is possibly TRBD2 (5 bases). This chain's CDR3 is CASSPQLARYTDTQYF. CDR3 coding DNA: TGTGCCAGCTCACCCCAGCTAGCAAGGTACACAGATACGCAGTATTTT.